The rows below give T cell receptor beta chains drawn from one sample of a study of graft-versus-host responses after intestinal transplantation. TCRdb keeps only in-frame clones here, not all; method: immunoSEQ multiplex PCR. The table has about 100,000 clones, roughly 87% seen once. Their antigens are not known. Sequencing was performed on unstimulated CD4+ T cells sorted from spleen or lymph node cells, taken before transplant. These receptors came from a human donor who was the organ donor for an intestinal transplant. Each CDR3 is given with its conserved first and last residue. A D gene is named only where the DNA matches it firmly. Some rows mark clone size as missing; the rest say once, few, many or name a class of expanded clone.

v_gene	j_gene	d_gene	abundance	CDR3aa	CDR3nt
TRBV6-1	TRBJ1-2	-	-	CAVTKDRANYGYTF	TGTGCCGTTACTAAGGACAGAGCTAACTATGGCTACACCTTC
TRBV19	TRBJ2-1	TRBD2	-	CASSPRGSGGYGSSYNEQFF	TGTGCCAGTAGTCCCCGTGGGAGCGGGGGCTACGGAAGCTCCTACAATGAGCAGTTCTTC
TRBV28	TRBJ2-5	-	-	CASTRSGHQETQYF	TGTGCCAGCACGCGAAGCGGGCATCAAGAGACCCAGTACTTC
TRBV10-2	TRBJ1-1	-	-	CASSDGGKAFF	TGCGCCAGCAGTGACGGTGGAAAAGCTTTCTTT
TRBV29-1	TRBJ2-3	TRBD1	-	CSVVRGTGPTDTQYF	TGCAGCGTTGTTAGGGGGACAGGGCCCACAGATACGCAGTATTTT
TRBV11-2	TRBJ1-1	-	-	CASSPGPGVNTEAFF	TGTGCCAGCAGCCCCGGACCGGGGGTTAACACTGAAGCTTTCTTT
TRBV2	TRBJ1-2	TRBD1	-	CASSFPGQGANYGYTF	TGTGCCAGCAGTTTTCCGGGACAGGGGGCGAACTATGGCTACACCTTC
TRBV9	TRBJ1-1	-	-	CASSSQQVNTEAFF	TGTGCCAGCAGTTCTCAACAGGTAAACACTGAAGCTTTCTTT
TRBV29-1	TRBJ1-2	-	-	CSVINTGTAYGYTF	TGCAGCGTAATAAATACCGGGACGGCTTATGGCTACACCTTC
TRBV18	TRBJ2-2	TRBD2	-	CASSTTGTSGNTGELFF	TGTGCCAGCTCTACCACCGGGACTAGCGGGAACACCGGGGAGCTGTTTTTT
TRBV2	TRBJ1-2	-	-	CASSEQGMGYTF	TGTGCCAGCAGTGAACAGGGTATGGGCTACACCTTC
TRBV5-1	TRBJ1-1	-	few	CASSLGLLNTEAFF	TGCGCCAGCAGCTTGGGGCTCCTGAACACTGAAGCTTTCTTT